A selection of T cell receptor beta chains follows, all from one sample in a study of T cell clones after liver transplantation. The protocol was immunoSEQ multiplex PCR, while the TCRdb copy is restricted to in-frame clones and leaves out a portion. The sample carries 50,000 or so clones, around 85% recorded once. Sequenced here: CD8+ T cells from blood, sampled 12 months after liver transplant. These receptors were taken from a human patient who received a liver transplant. The graft donor may have given rise to some T cells. The CDR3 runs from the conserved cysteine through the conserved F or W. Fields, in order: J gene, CDR3 length, D gene, clone size, V gene, CDR3 protein, CDR3 DNA. A D gene is named only where the DNA matches it firmly. Clone size appears in some rows only: once, few, many, or a class for an expanded clone.

j_gene: TRBJ1-4
len: 13
d_gene: -
abundance: -
v_gene: TRBV27
CDR3aa: CASSLSGNEKLFF
CDR3nt: TGTGCCAGCAGTTTATCGGGTAATGAAAAACTGTTTTTT

j_gene: TRBJ1-1
len: 16
d_gene: TRBD1
abundance: -
v_gene: TRBV28
CDR3aa: CASSLWGQGMNTEAFF
CDR3nt: TGTGCCAGCAGTTTATGGGGACAGGGGATGAACACTGAAGCTTTCTTT

j_gene: TRBJ2-7
len: 15
d_gene: -
abundance: -
v_gene: TRBV4-1
CDR3aa: CASSQSWGSSYEQYF
CDR3nt: TGCGCCAGCAGTCAATCCTGGGGGTCTTCCTACGAGCAGTACTTC

j_gene: TRBJ2-7
len: 16
d_gene: -
abundance: -
v_gene: TRBV27
CDR3aa: CASSLSKGSGNYEQYF
CDR3nt: TGTGCCAGCAGTTTATCAAAGGGATCGGGCAACTACGAGCAGTACTTC

j_gene: TRBJ2-1
len: 12
d_gene: -
abundance: -
v_gene: TRBV5-1
CDR3aa: CASSLVRNEQFF
CDR3nt: TGCGCCAGCAGCTTGGTAAGGAATGAGCAGTTCTTC

j_gene: TRBJ2-1
len: 15
d_gene: TRBD2
abundance: -
v_gene: TRBV6-6
CDR3aa: CASSYFGLADNEQFF
CDR3nt: TGTGCCAGCAGTTACTTCGGACTAGCGGACAATGAGCAGTTCTTC

j_gene: TRBJ2-3
len: 15
d_gene: -
abundance: -
v_gene: TRBV19
CDR3aa: CASSSIEQGTDTQYF
CDR3nt: TGTGCCAGTAGTAGCATCGAGCAGGGCACAGATACGCAGTATTTT

j_gene: TRBJ2-2
len: 14
d_gene: -
abundance: -
v_gene: TRBV7-2
CDR3aa: CASSAQMNTGELFF
CDR3nt: TGTGCCAGCAGCGCCCAAATGAACACCGGGGAGCTGTTTTTT

j_gene: TRBJ2-1
len: 12
d_gene: -
abundance: -
v_gene: TRBV11-3
CDR3aa: CASSLRYNEQFF
CDR3nt: TGTGCCAGCAGCTTAAGATACAATGAGCAGTTCTTC

j_gene: TRBJ2-1
len: 12
d_gene: TRBD1
abundance: -
v_gene: TRBV28
CDR3aa: CASISPGTGKFF
CDR3nt: TGTGCCAGCATAAGCCCAGGGACAGGGAAGTTCTTC

j_gene: TRBJ2-5
len: 15
d_gene: -
abundance: -
v_gene: TRBV19
CDR3aa: CASSILGNPPGEQYF
CDR3nt: TGTGCCAGTAGTATTCTGGGAAACCCCCCAGGGGAGCAGTACTTC

j_gene: TRBJ2-5
len: 15
d_gene: TRBD1
abundance: -
v_gene: TRBV4-1
CDR3aa: CASSFRDRDGETQYF
CDR3nt: TGCGCCAGCAGCTTCCGGGACAGGGATGGGGAGACCCAGTACTTC

j_gene: TRBJ2-7
len: 14
d_gene: -
abundance: -
v_gene: TRBV19
CDR3aa: CASSPRGSGYEQYF
CDR3nt: TGTGCCAGTAGTCCCCGGGGTAGCGGATACGAGCAGTACTTC

j_gene: TRBJ2-7
len: 15
d_gene: TRBD1
abundance: -
v_gene: TRBV28
CDR3aa: CASSFPPGTGREQYF
CDR3nt: TGTGCCAGCAGTTTTCCGCCCGGGACAGGGCGCGAGCAGTACTTC

j_gene: TRBJ1-2
len: 15
d_gene: -
abundance: -
v_gene: TRBV27
CDR3aa: CASSPWTGANYGYTF
CDR3nt: TGTGCCAGCAGTCCCTGGACGGGAGCTAACTATGGCTACACCTTC

j_gene: TRBJ2-7
len: 15
d_gene: TRBD2
abundance: -
v_gene: TRBV19
CDR3aa: CASSPGLAGAYEQYF
CDR3nt: TGTGCCAGTAGCCCGGGACTAGCGGGAGCCTACGAGCAGTACTTC

j_gene: TRBJ2-7
len: 17
d_gene: TRBD2
abundance: -
v_gene: TRBV30
CDR3aa: CAWSVRGLAGGTYEQYF
CDR3nt: TGTGCCTGGAGTGTACGAGGACTAGCGGGAGGAACCTACGAGCAGTACTTC

j_gene: TRBJ2-7
len: 15
d_gene: -
abundance: -
v_gene: TRBV5-6
CDR3aa: CASSFEFGVRYEQYF
CDR3nt: TGTGCCAGCAGCTTCGAATTCGGGGTTCGGTACGAGCAGTACTTC

j_gene: TRBJ2-7
len: 13
d_gene: -
abundance: once
v_gene: TRBV19
CDR3aa: CASGDSLAYEQYF
CDR3nt: TGTGCCAGCGGTGACTCGCTAGCCTACGAGCAGTACTTC

j_gene: TRBJ1-4
len: 17
d_gene: TRBD1
abundance: -
v_gene: TRBV19
CDR3aa: CASSGRTGEETNEKLFF
CDR3nt: TGTGCCAGTAGTGGACGGACAGGGGAGGAAACTAATGAAAAACTGTTTTTT

j_gene: TRBJ2-1
len: 15
d_gene: TRBD2
abundance: few
v_gene: TRBV5-4
CDR3aa: CASSLAPGGNNEQFF
CDR3nt: TGTGCCAGCAGCTTGGCTCCGGGAGGGAACAATGAGCAGTTCTTC

j_gene: TRBJ2-2
len: 14
d_gene: -
abundance: once
v_gene: TRBV6-1
CDR3aa: CASREAFGTGELFF
CDR3nt: TGTGCCAGCAGGGAGGCTTTTGGGACCGGGGAGCTGTTTTTT

j_gene: TRBJ2-5
len: 15
d_gene: -
abundance: few
v_gene: TRBV28
CDR3aa: CASSLARKEKETQYF
CDR3nt: TGTGCCAGCAGTTTGGCGCGGAAGGAAAAAGAGACCCAGTACTTC